These 8 T cell receptor beta chains share one sample of origin, sequenced in a study of blood T cell repertoires in COVID-19. Libraries were prepared by immunoSEQ multiplex PCR; TCRdb keeps only in-frame clonotypes and omits some of them. This table holds fewer than 250,000 clones, approximately 81% found once. Sequenced material: peripheral blood. All receptors come from a human donor in a cohort sampled during active COVID-19.

CDR3 DNA: TGTGCCACCAGCAGAGACTCAGTAGGGGCAGGATCCTACGAGCAGTACGTC. This sequence encodes CATSRDSVGAGSYEQYV. This chain connects TRBV15 to TRBJ2-7; tentative D call: TRBD1 (5 bases). V lost 0 bases and J 1 base, leaving 16 bases between the germline ends. Germline lookup yields CDR1 LNHNV and CDR2 YYDKDF (reference sequence). This CDR3 has 17 residues.

The chain has TRBV9 and TRBJ1-3, with D possibly matching TRBD1 (6 bases). The germline V gene encodes CDR1 SGDLS and CDR2 YYNGEE. Trimming pared 0 bases from V and 4 bases from J, leaving 14 bases between. CDR3 size: 16 residues. Written as DNA, the CDR3 is TGTGCCAGCAGCGTAGGCGGGGGGCAGCCGGGAAACACCATATATTTT. This codes for CASSVGGGQPGNTIYF.

The chain carries TRBV15 and TRBJ2-5, with a tentative D call TRBD1 (5 bases). The germline V and J ends were trimmed by 2 bases and 1 base, with 14 bases remaining between them. This CDR3 has 16 residues. Germline CDR1 and CDR2: LNHNV and YYDKDF (reference sequence). The CDR3 sequence is CATSRFLQDSQETQYF. DNA for the CDR3: TGTGCCACCAGCAGATTTTTACAAGACAGCCAAGAGACCCAGTACTTC.

V and J are TRBV4-1 and TRBJ2-3, with D perhaps matching TRBD1 (5 bases). V gave up 0 bases and J gave up 6 bases, with 25 bases separating them. The CDR3 totals 19 residues. Germline V gene data show CDR1 as MGHRA and CDR2 as YSYEKL. Written as DNA, the CDR3 is TGCGCCAGCAGCCAAGATGGTTCCCATGGGTGGGGCCCCCGGGATACGCAGTATTTT. Its translation: CASSQDGSHGWGPRDTQYF.

The chain recombines TRBV30 with TRBJ1-3; D gene ambiguous. V lost 0 bases to trimming and J lost 8 bases, with 11 bases between them. CDR3 length: 13 amino acids. Germline CDR1 and CDR2: GTSNPN and SVGIG (reference sequence). The CDR3 coding sequence is TGTGCCTGGAGTGTACCCGGGGTGGACACCATATATTTT. Protein sequence: CAWSVPGVDTIYF. The full variable domain, rest sourced from reference TRBV30 and TRBJ1-3, is SQTIHQWPATLVQPVGSPLSLECTVEGTSNPNLYWYRQAAGRGLQLLFYSVGIGQISSEVPQNLSASRPQDRQFILSSKKLLLSDSGFYLCAWSVPGVDTIYFGEGSWLTVV.

This chain links TRBV5-1 with TRBJ2-3; weak D call: TRBD2 (6 bases). This CDR3 is 16 amino acids long. Germline values: CDR1 SGHRS, CDR2 YFSETQ. The V end lost 3 bases, the J end lost 2 bases, and 16 bases lay between the germline ends. CDR3 sequence: CASSSLGGLSTDTQYF. The CDR3 bases are TGCGCCAGCAGCTCGTTGGGGGGTTTGTCCACAGATACGCAGTATTTT. The full variable domain, rest sourced from reference TRBV5-1 and TRBJ2-3, is KAGVTQTPRYLIKTRGQQVTLSCSPISGHRSVSWYQQTPGQGLQFLFEYFSETQRNKGNFPGRFSGRQFSNSRSEMNVSTLELGDSALYLCASSSLGGLSTDTQYFGPGTRLTVL.

The chain carries TRBV19 and TRBJ2-1; the match to TRBD2 covers 9 bases. CDR1 LNHDA and CDR2 SQIVND come from the germline V gene (reference sequence). J lost 7 bases, V lost 4 bases, and 14 bases had no gene match. This CDR3 comprises 17 residues. CDR3 DNA: TGTGCCAGTAGTAACCTTCGGCGGGGGGGCGGTCAAAATGAGCAGTTCTTC. It translates to CASSNLRRGGGQNEQFF. The full variable domain, completed using reference TRBV19 and TRBJ2-1, is DGGITQSPKYLFRKEGQNVTLSCEQNLNHDAMYWYRQDPGQGLRLIYYSQIVNDFQKGDIAEGYSVSREKKESFPLTVTSAQKNPTAFYLCASSNLRRGGGQNEQFFGPGTRLTVL.

The chain combines TRBV30 with TRBJ1-4; perhaps TRBD1 as D (6 bases). The CDR3 is made up of 15 amino acids. V gave up 7 bases and J gave up 7 bases, with 22 bases separating them. Germline V gene lookup returns CDR1 GTSNPN and CDR2 SVGIG (reference sequence). CDR3 sequence (DNA): TGTGCCTACGAACCGAGACGGGGAGGGGGTGAAAAACTGTTTTTT. This encodes CAYEPRRGGGEKLFF.